This TCR beta chain emerged from a study of beta chain features in type 1 diabetes. Since all of the isolated RNA was reverse transcribed, expressed TCRB transcripts were what got sequenced. The repertoire was sequenced with immunoSEQ multiplex PCR; TCRdb's copy has only in-frame clones and lacks some. The sample carries a few hundred thousand clones, about 10% recorded once. V lost 4 bases and J 4 bases, leaving 4 bases between the germline ends. The CDR3 spans 11 residues. Germline loops: CDR1 SGHDN, CDR2 FVKESK. This clone was found a few times. This sequence joins TRBV14 and TRBJ1-2; no definite D call. The TCR originated in a woman aged 25 to 45 in good health. The specimen was naive CD4+ T cells from blood. The CDR3 loop is CASSPGYGYTF. The CDR3 coding sequence is TGTGCCAGCAGCCCCGGCTATGGCTACACCTTC.